This T cell receptor (beta chain) was profiled in a study of T cells in Graves' hyperthyroidism and ophthalmopathy. Regarding the study as a whole: In the analysis, a 13 V-J model separated ophthalmopathy from stable hyperthyroidism.

Clinical symptoms, serum thyroxine and TRAb, thyroid ultrasound and orbital computed tomography together formed the diagnostic basis. PBMCs were sourced from roughly 9.3 ml fresh peripheral blood. This clonotype was counted many times. The target antigen is unknown. Germline CDR1 reads SGHVS; CDR2 reads FNYEAQ. Trimming stripped 3 bases from V and 4 bases from J, with 17 bases between. The CDR3 contains 16 residues. What was amplified from RNA transcripts were TCR beta CDR3 regions. The HTBI primer set was used in a first-round RT-PCR of the TCR CDR3. TCRdb analysed the multiplex PCR reads with MiXCR anew, one entry per CDR3 protein. The table has approximately 360,000 distinct CDR3 sequences, around a sixth seen once.

The TCR originated in a woman aged 18-29 years with Graves' hyperthyroidism that later progressed to Graves' ophthalmopathy. The genes are TRBV7-6 and TRBJ2-3, with D uncertain. Specimen: blood. The CDR3: CASSFGAEPYADTQYF. CDR3 bases: TGTGCCAGCAGCTTCGGAGCCGAGCCATATGCAGATACGCAGTATTTT.